The entry below describes one T cell receptor beta chain. The CDR3 runs 13 residues. The V and J ends lost 1 base and 8 bases respectively, with 11 bases between them. Looked up from germline, CDR1 is WSHSY and CDR2 is SAAADI. Libraries were prepared by immunoSEQ multiplex PCR; TCRdb keeps only in-frame clonotypes and omits some of them. The repertoire holds more than 150,000 clones, with approximately 80% as singletons. These data come from a study of blood T cell repertoires in COVID-19. Participant reports of clinical history set cohort assignment. Exposed volunteers were people who met a COVID-19 case within 2 weeks before study entry.

What was sequenced was PBMCs or T cells enriched from blood (not recorded which). The TCR sequence derives from a man in his 60s who had been exposed to COVID-19. The V call is TRBV10-2, the J call TRBJ1-2; a possible D gene is TRBD1 (5 bases). The CDR3 loop reads CASSEWGEDGYTF. For the CDR3, the DNA is TGCGCCAGCAGTGAGTGGGGGGAAGACGGCTACACCTTC.